This T cell receptor beta chain was found in a study of T cell responses to AZD1222 COVID-19 vaccine. Study conclusions and caveats: Donors were chiefly white British, with a greater number of females, and clonal diversity was perhaps underestimated. Close to half of all spike-specific TCRs reportedly target regions of the variants that are unmutated.

Concerning this clone: What it binds is not known.

The table came from immunoSEQ multiplex PCR; TCRdb's copy has only in-frame clones and leaves some out. The sample holds approximately 120,000 clones, around 90% seen once. Trimming left V 5 bases short and J 8 bases short, with 19 bases between. Germline values: CDR1 MDHEN, CDR2 SYDVKM. CDR3 size: 15 residues. This receptor was taken from an adult in good health. This material consisted of peripheral blood, taken on day 0 of AZD1222 vaccination. The V and J genes are TRBV28 and TRBJ2-4, with D unresolved. The CDR3 DNA reads as TGTGCCAGCAGTCTCCCCAGTCCTCTTCGGGACATTCAGTACTTC. Encoded protein: CASSLPSPLRDIQYF.